The rows below give T cell receptor beta chains drawn from one sample of a study of blood T cell repertoires in COVID-19. The assay was immunoSEQ multiplex PCR, and TCRdb's table has in-frame clones only and misses some. The sample lists some 350,000 clones, 87% seen once, with 2.5% to 3% in the top ten. Sequenced sample: PBMCs or T cells enriched from blood (not recorded which). These receptors were taken from a woman aged 25 to 39 who had recovered from COVID-19. Each CDR3 is given with its conserved first and last residue. The D gene is left open where the match is weak. For some rows the clone size is stated as once, few or many, or as a class when expanded; others skip it.

abundance,d_gene,v_gene,j_gene,CDR3aa
once,TRBD1,TRBV28,TRBJ1-5,CASSGDSYYSNQPQHF
few,NA,TRBV7-3,TRBJ2-1,CASSLNPSSYNEQFF
NA,TRBD2,TRBV28,TRBJ2-3,CASRFLTSVDTQYF
NA,NA,TRBV6-5,TRBJ1-4,CASSYIMGRNEKLFF
NA,NA,TRBV28,TRBJ2-7,CASSLREWEQYF
NA,NA,TRBV7-9,TRBJ1-2,CASRSLYGYTF
NA,NA,TRBV4-1,TRBJ2-3,CASSQYRDKISTDTQYF
NA,TRBD2,TRBV18,TRBJ2-1,CASSPPSSGPQFF
NA,NA,TRBV7-9,TRBJ2-2,CASSLPWTINTGELFF
NA,TRBD1,TRBV5-1,TRBJ1-2,CASSQLLPGTGTNYGYTF
NA,NA,TRBV27,TRBJ1-4,CASSFGQDSSLFF
NA,NA,TRBV4-1,TRBJ1-1,CASSQDDRKNTEAFF
NA,TRBD2,TRBV7-9,TRBJ2-7,CASSLGELAGGYEQYF
NA,TRBD2,TRBV7-2,TRBJ2-3,CASSLGRLAGAADTQYF
NA,NA,TRBV5-6,TRBJ1-2,CASSWGSGGIGYGYTF
NA,NA,TRBV5-5,TRBJ2-1,CASSLTRPTYNEQFF
many,NA,TRBV5-1,TRBJ2-7,CASSLVTGFGVSSYEQYF
NA,NA,TRBV21-1,TRBJ1-2,CARPRLRYGYTF